This is a list of T cell receptor beta chains from one sample in a study of blood T cells in healthy people across ages. MiXCR was run by TCRdb on the 5' RACE reads, yielding one entry per CDR3 protein. The sample includes 1.5 million to 1.9 million distinct CDR3 sequences, about 45% seen only once; the top ten take about 4.1%. Sequenced: blood. Source of these receptors: a woman between 18 and 30 years old in good health. The CDR3 runs from the conserved cysteine through the conserved F or W. Fields, in order: D gene, J gene, clone size, V gene, CDR3 protein, CDR3 DNA. D genes are given only for firm matches. Size tells how often a clone was seen (once, few, many) or the class of an expanded clone, and some rows leave it out.

>TRBD1|TRBJ1-1|few|TRBV24-1
CATSDSRTGNTEAFF
TGTGCCACCAGTGATTCTAGGACAGGGAACACTGAAGCTTTCTTT
>.|TRBJ1-2|.|TRBV28
CASSLEGPTGYTF
TGTGCCAGCAGCCTGGAAGGCCCAACGGGCTACACCTTC
>TRBD1|TRBJ2-7|.|TRBV7-2
CASSLGGQSYGQYF
TGTGCCAGCAGCTTAGGGGGACAGTCCTACGGGCAGTACTTC
>TRBD2|TRBJ2-3|.|TRBV6-5
CASSSLAGGQGTQYF
TGTGCCAGCAGTTCCCTAGCGGGGGGGCAGGGTACGCAGTATTTT
>.|TRBJ1-5|few|TRBV12-3/TRBV12-4
CASSHTSGVQPQHF
TGTGCCAGCAGCCACACGTCAGGGGTTCAGCCCCAGCATTTT
>.|TRBJ1-1|.|TRBV2
CASSDDTEAFF
TGTGCCAGCAGTGACGACACTGAAGCTTTCTTT
>TRBD2|TRBJ2-1|.|TRBV6-1
CASRHGLAGGPYNEQFF
TGTGCCAGCAGACACGGACTAGCGGGAGGGCCCTACAATGAGCAGTTCTTC
>.|TRBJ2-5|few|TRBV29-1
CSVWITAGTQYF
TGCAGCGTTTGGATAACGGCGGGGACCCAGTACTTC
>.|TRBJ1-2|few|TRBV12-3/TRBV12-4
CASSWTPTMSTF
TGTGCCAGCAGTTGGACACCGACTATGTCCACCTTC
>.|TRBJ2-3|.|TRBV7-2
CASSPAWLDTQYF
TGTGCCAGCAGCCCAGCATGGTTGGATACGCAGTATTTT
>TRBD1|TRBJ1-4|.|TRBV5-5
CASSLQGGPQEKLFF
TGTGCCAGCAGCTTGCAGGGGGGCCCCCAAGAAAAACTGTTTTTT
>TRBD2|TRBJ2-3|few|TRBV2
CASSYTSGGLTQYF
TGTGCCAGCAGTTACACTAGCGGGGGCCTTACGCAGTATTTT
>TRBD2|TRBJ2-7|.|TRBV20-1
CSARASGNPYEQYF
TGCAGTGCTAGGGCTAGCGGGAATCCCTACGAGCAGTACTTC
>TRBD1|TRBJ2-2|.|TRBV4-3
CASSQGTGNTGELFF
TGCGCCAGCAGCCAAGGGACAGGGAACACCGGGGAGCTGTTTTTT
>.|TRBJ1-4|.|TRBV15
CATRQERAGTNEKLFF
TGTGCCACCCGACAGGAACGGGCCGGAACTAATGAAAAACTGTTTTTT
>.|TRBJ1-5|.|TRBV6-6
CANSLGPNQPQHF
TGTGCCAACAGTTTAGGACCGAATCAGCCCCAGCATTTT
>TRBD1|TRBJ2-1|few|TRBV3-1
CASSQWTGLTENEQFF
TGTGCCAGCAGCCAGTGGACAGGGCTGACCGAAAATGAGCAGTTCTTC
>.|TRBJ2-1|.|TRBV10-3
CAISESGGGWYNEQFF
TGTGCCATCAGTGAGTCTGGGGGAGGTTGGTACAATGAGCAGTTCTTC
>.|TRBJ1-2|.|TRBV29-1
CSVQGVGGYGYTF
TGCAGCGTTCAAGGGGTCGGTGGCTATGGCTACACCTTC
>.|TRBJ2-7|.|TRBV20-1
CSGLGTSSYEQYF
TGCAGTGGATTAGGAACATCCTCCTACGAGCAGTACTTC
>.|TRBJ2-7|few|TRBV28
CASRKTGTRSSYEQYF
TGTGCCAGCAGAAAAACTGGAACGCGGAGCTCCTACGAGCAGTACTTC
>.|TRBJ2-2|.|TRBV21-1
CASSNEPGTENTGELFF
TGTGCCAGCAGCAACGAACCGGGGACCGAGAACACCGGGGAGCTGTTTTTT
>.|TRBJ1-1|few|TRBV16
CASSQSQGGTEAFF
TGTGCCAGCAGCCAGTCACAGGGAGGCACTGAAGCTTTCTTT
>.|TRBJ1-4|.|TRBV6-1
CASSEIGPGMEGEKLFF
TGTGCCAGCAGTGAAATAGGCCCCGGGATGGAGGGTGAAAAACTGTTTTTT
>.|TRBJ2-7|.|TRBV5-1
CASSLRQETYEQHF
TGCGCCAGCAGCTTGCGACAGGAGACCTACGAGCAGCACTTC
>.|TRBJ2-6|few|TRBV7-9
CASSVRISGANVLTF
TGTGCCAGCAGCGTTCGGATTTCTGGGGCCAACGTCCTGACTTTC
>TRBD2|TRBJ2-3|.|TRBV20-1
CSARAASGPADTQYF
TGCAGTGCTAGAGCGGCTAGCGGGCCCGCAGATACGCAGTATTTT
>.|TRBJ2-7|.|TRBV5-5
CASGDMGAFYEQYF
TGTGCCAGCGGGGACATGGGTGCTTTCTACGAGCAGTACTTC
>TRBD2|TRBJ2-1|few|TRBV30
CAWSSLAGEAEQFF
TGTGCCTGGAGTTCCCTAGCGGGAGAAGCTGAGCAGTTCTTC
>TRBD2|TRBJ2-3|.|TRBV30
CAWRTSGSLDTQYF
TGTGCCTGGAGGACTAGCGGGAGTCTAGATACGCAGTATTTT
>.|TRBJ2-2|.|TRBV27
CASSIQGKAGELFF
TGTGCCAGCAGTATTCAGGGGAAGGCCGGGGAGCTGTTTTTT
>.|TRBJ1-1|once|TRBV12-3/TRBV12-4
CASSREPNTEAFF
TGTGCCAGCAGTCGCGAACCGAACACTGAAGCTTTCTTT
>.|TRBJ1-1|few|TRBV20-1
CSANDQGLNTEAFF
TGCAGTGCCAACGATCAGGGATTGAACACTGAAGCTTTCTTT
>TRBD2|TRBJ2-7|.|TRBV7-2
CASSGAGTIYEQYF
TGTGCCAGCAGCGGGGCCGGGACTATCTACGAGCAGTACTTC
>TRBD2|TRBJ2-1|.|TRBV27
CASSLGLAGPSRSNEQFF
TGTGCCAGCAGTTTAGGCCTAGCGGGACCGAGCCGTTCGAATGAGCAGTTCTTC
>.|TRBJ1-2|.|TRBV6-5
CASSYGRVGGYTF
TGTGCCAGCAGTTACGGGAGGGTCGGGGGCTACACCTTC